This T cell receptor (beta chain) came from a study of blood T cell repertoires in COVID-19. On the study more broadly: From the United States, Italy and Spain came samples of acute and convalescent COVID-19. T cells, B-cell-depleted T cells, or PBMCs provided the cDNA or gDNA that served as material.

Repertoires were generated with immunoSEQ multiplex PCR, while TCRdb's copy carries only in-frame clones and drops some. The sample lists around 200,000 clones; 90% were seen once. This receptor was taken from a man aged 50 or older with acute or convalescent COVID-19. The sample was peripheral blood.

The CDR3 protein is CASSLGTGSGYTF. CDR3 in DNA: TGTGCCAGCAGTTTGGGAACAGGGTCGGGCTACACCTTC. This sequence joins TRBV28 and TRBJ1-2, with D possibly being TRBD1 (6 bases). From germline, CDR1 is MDHEN and CDR2 SYDVKM. This CDR3 contains 13 residues. Trimming left V 3 bases short and J 8 bases short, with 13 bases between.